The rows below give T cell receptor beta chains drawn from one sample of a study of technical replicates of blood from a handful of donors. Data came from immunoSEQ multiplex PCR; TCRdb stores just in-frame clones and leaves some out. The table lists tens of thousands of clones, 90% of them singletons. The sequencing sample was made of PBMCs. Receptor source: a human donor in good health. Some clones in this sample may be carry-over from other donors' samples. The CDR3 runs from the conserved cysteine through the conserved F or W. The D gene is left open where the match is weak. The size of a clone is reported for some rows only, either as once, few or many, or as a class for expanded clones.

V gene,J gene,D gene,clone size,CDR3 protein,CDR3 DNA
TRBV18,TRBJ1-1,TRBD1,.,CASSQEATGSNTEAFF,TGTGCCAGCTCCCAAGAGGCGACAGGGTCGAACACTGAAGCTTTCTTT
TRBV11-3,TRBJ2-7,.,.,CASSPSDGEYEQYF,TGTGCCAGCAGCCCCTCGGACGGGGAATACGAGCAGTACTTC
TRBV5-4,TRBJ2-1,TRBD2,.,CASSLNSGSENEQFF,TGTGCCAGCAGCTTGAATAGCGGGAGTGAGAATGAGCAGTTCTTC
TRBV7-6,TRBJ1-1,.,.,CASSRGGDTEAFF,TGTGCCAGCAGCCGAGGGGGGGACACTGAAGCTTTCTTT
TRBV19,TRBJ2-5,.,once,CASTIQQGETQYF,TGTGCCAGTACGATCCAGCAGGGGGAGACCCAGTACTTC
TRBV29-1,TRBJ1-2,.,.,CSDAGGAGDYTF,TGCAGCGACGCTGGGGGGGCAGGAGACTACACCTTC
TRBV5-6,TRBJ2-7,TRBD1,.,CASSLAGTGGSEQYF,TGTGCCAGCAGCTTGGCCGGGACAGGGGGTAGCGAGCAGTACTTC
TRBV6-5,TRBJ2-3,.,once,CASSYSTSSDTQYF,TGTGCCAGCAGTTACTCTACTAGTTCAGATACGCAGTATTTT
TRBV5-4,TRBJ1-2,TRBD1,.,CASSLAGGARYGYTF,TGTGCCAGCAGCTTGGCAGGGGGCGCCCGCTATGGCTACACCTTC
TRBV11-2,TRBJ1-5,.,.,CASARGPESNQPQHF,TGTGCCAGTGCGCGAGGGCCCGAAAGCAATCAGCCCCAGCATTTT
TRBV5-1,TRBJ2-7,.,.,CASSLGGAVSYEQYF,TGCGCCAGCAGCTTGGGAGGAGCCGTATCCTACGAGCAGTACTTC
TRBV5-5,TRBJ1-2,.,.,CASSLGQVANYGYTF,TGTGCCAGCAGCTTGGGGCAGGTAGCTAACTATGGCTACACCTTC
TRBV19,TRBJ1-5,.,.,CASQVVGRSNQPQHF,TGTGCCAGCCAGGTAGTGGGCAGAAGCAATCAGCCCCAGCATTTT
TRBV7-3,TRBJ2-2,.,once,CASRLGSGELFF,TGTGCCAGCAGACTAGGGTCCGGGGAGCTGTTTTTT
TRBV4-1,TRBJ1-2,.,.,CASSLRTGGYSYGYTF,TGCGCCAGCAGCCTTAGGACGGGGGGGTATAGCTATGGCTACACCTTC
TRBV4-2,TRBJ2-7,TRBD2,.,CASSPTLAGGMVEQYF,TGTGCCAGCAGCCCGACGTTAGCGGGAGGGATGGTCGAGCAGTACTTC
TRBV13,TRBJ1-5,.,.,CASSLGRGGDQPQHF,TGTGCCAGCAGCCTCGGTAGGGGAGGGGATCAGCCCCAGCATTTT
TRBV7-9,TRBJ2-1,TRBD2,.,CASSFGLAGNEQFF,TGTGCCAGCAGCTTCGGGCTAGCGGGTAATGAGCAGTTCTTC
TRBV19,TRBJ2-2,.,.,CASSTSSPRGTGELFF,TGTGCCAGTAGTACTTCTAGCCCCCGGGGCACCGGGGAGCTGTTTTTT
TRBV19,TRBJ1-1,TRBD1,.,CASSMVADRVGHTEAFF,TGTGCCAGTAGTATGGTTGCGGACAGGGTCGGGCACACTGAAGCTTTCTTT
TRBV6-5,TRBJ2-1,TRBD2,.,CASSYSLAGSEQFF,TGTGCCAGCAGTTACTCCCTAGCGGGGAGTGAGCAGTTCTTC
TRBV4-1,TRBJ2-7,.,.,CASSQLVSGSFYEQYF,TGCGCCAGCAGCCAATTGGTGTCTGGCTCTTTCTACGAGCAGTACTTC
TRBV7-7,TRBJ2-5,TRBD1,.,CASSLTQGKFETQYF,TGTGCCAGCAGCTTAACACAGGGGAAGTTCGAGACCCAGTACTTC
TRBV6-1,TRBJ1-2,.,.,CASSEPAGIYGYTF,TGTGCCAGCAGTGAACCGGCAGGGATCTATGGCTACACCTTC
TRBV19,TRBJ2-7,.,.,CASSTQGGGEQYF,TGTGCCAGTAGTACCCAGGGAGGAGGCGAGCAGTACTTC
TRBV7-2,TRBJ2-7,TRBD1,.,CASSLAHRDRVPEQYF,TGTGCCAGCAGCTTAGCCCACCGGGACAGGGTGCCCGAGCAGTACTTC
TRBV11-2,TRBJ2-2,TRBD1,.,CASSLVPDRVDTGELFF,TGTGCCAGCAGCTTAGTGCCGGACAGGGTTGACACCGGGGAGCTGTTTTTT
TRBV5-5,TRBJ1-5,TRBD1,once,CASSRTGGASNQPQHF,TGTGCCAGCAGCCGTACAGGGGGCGCGAGCAATCAGCCCCAGCATTTT
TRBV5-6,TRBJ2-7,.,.,CASSLEHEQYF,TGTGCCAGCAGCTTGGAGCACGAGCAGTACTTC
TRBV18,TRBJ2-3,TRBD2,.,CASSPRRSGRAIDTQYF,TGTGCCAGCTCACCGAGGAGAAGTGGGAGGGCCATAGATACGCAGTATTTT
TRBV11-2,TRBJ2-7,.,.,CASSYTTGSSYEQYF,TGTGCCAGCAGTTACACAACAGGGAGCTCCTACGAGCAGTACTTC
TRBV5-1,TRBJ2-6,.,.,CASSSGGSGANVLTF,TGCGCCAGCAGCTCAGGGGGGTCTGGGGCCAACGTCCTGACTTTC
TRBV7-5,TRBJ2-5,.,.,CVRSRLAGGKETQYF,TGTGTCAGAAGCCGACTAGCGGGGGGGAAAGAGACCCAGTACTTC
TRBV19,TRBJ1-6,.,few,CASRVSDSPLHF,TGTGCCAGTAGGGTATCGGATTCACCCCTCCACTTT
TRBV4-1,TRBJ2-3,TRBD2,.,CASGTTPGLASDTQYF,TGCGCCAGCGGAACAACACCGGGACTAGCATCCGATACGCAGTATTTT
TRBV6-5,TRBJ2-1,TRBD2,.,CASRKPGLAYNEQFF,TGTGCCAGCAGGAAACCGGGACTAGCCTACAATGAGCAGTTCTTC
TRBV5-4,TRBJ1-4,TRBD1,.,CASSWDSPGATNEKLFF,TGTGCCAGCAGCTGGGACAGTCCGGGCGCAACTAATGAAAAACTGTTTTTT
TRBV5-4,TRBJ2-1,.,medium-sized,CASSQAAGGYNEQFF,TGTGCCAGCAGTCAGGCCGCTGGGGGGTACAATGAGCAGTTCTTC
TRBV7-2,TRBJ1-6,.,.,CASSPDSKSFSSYNSPLHF,TGTGCCAGCAGCCCGGACAGTAAATCCTTCAGCTCCTATAATTCACCCCTCCACTTT